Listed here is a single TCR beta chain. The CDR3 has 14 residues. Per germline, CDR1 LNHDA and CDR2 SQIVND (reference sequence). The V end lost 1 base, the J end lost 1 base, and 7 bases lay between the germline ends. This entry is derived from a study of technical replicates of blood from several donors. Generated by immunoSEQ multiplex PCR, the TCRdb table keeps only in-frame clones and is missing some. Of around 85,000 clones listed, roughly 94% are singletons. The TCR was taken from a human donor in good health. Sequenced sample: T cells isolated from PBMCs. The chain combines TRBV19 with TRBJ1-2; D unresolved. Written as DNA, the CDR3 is TGTGCCAGTAGTATAGGGCGAGGTAACTATGGCTACACCTTC. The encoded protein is CASSIGRGNYGYTF.